This T cell receptor beta chain was profiled in a study of blood T cell repertoires in COVID-19. For the study at large: Both acute and convalescent COVID-19 samples were obtained from the United States, Italy and Spain. PBMCs, B-cell-depleted T cells, or T cells provided the cDNA or gDNA that made up the material.

CDR1 SGHRS and CDR2 YFSETQ come from the germline V gene. V was clipped by 1 base and J by 1 base, with 8 bases between them. The CDR3 is made up of 14 amino acids. In the authors' workflow: Estimates of nucleated cell counts were drawn from the amplification of reference gene primers. The assay was immunoSEQ multiplex PCR, and TCRdb's table has in-frame clones only and misses some. V, J and clone size were drawn from that table, and D and trimming were deduced from the DNA. The repertoire includes roughly 310,000 clones, around 91% of them detected once, and 9.5% sits in the top ten. Cohort assignment relied on participant-reported clinical history.

The TCR originated in a woman in her thirties or forties who had recovered from COVID-19. The V and J genes are TRBV5-1 and TRBJ1-1; weak D call: TRBD1 (6 bases). Sequences were obtained from PBMCs or T cells enriched from blood (not recorded which). Written as DNA, the CDR3 is TGCGCCAGCAGCTTGACAGGGCGGAACACTGAAGCTTTCTTT. Translating it yields CASSLTGRNTEAFF.